This T cell receptor (beta chain) came from a study of blood T cells in healthy people across ages. Study results and limitations: PBMCs that were unsorted prevented a conclusive naive versus antigen-experienced comparison. Diversity figures based on one million T cells were deemed too low.

This clonotype was found a few times. Its antigen is currently unknown. The CDR3 sequence is 16 residues long. The germline V gene encodes CDR1 MNHEY and CDR2 SMNVEV (reference sequence). The V and J ends lost 2 bases and 1 base respectively, with 11 bases between them. The use of a sample-barcoded 5' primer and a J-beta primer mix characterized a second PCR of roughly 6 to 12 cycles. MiXCR was run by TCRdb on the 5' RACE reads, yielding one entry per CDR3 protein. Here the sample spans about 1.1 million distinct CDR3 sequences, roughly two fifths being singletons. The sample consisted of blood. This sequence was found in a man aged 18 to 30 in good health. The chain carries TRBV27 and TRBJ2-2; tentative D call: TRBD2 (6 bases). The DNA for the CDR3 is TGTGCCAGCAGTTTAGGGGGGTATCGGAACACCGGGGAGCTGTTTTTT. It translates to CASSLGGYRNTGELFF.